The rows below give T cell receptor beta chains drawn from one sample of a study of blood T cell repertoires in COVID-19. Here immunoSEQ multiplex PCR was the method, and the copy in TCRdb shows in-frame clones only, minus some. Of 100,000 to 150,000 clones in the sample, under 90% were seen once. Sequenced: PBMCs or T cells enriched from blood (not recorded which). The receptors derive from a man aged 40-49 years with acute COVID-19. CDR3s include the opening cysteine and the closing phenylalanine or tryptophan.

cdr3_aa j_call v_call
CAISPQGSLGYTF TRBJ1-2 TRBV10-3
CASSQEQAGGGEQYF TRBJ2-7 TRBV4-2
CALSGSSYNEQFF TRBJ2-1 TRBV30
CASSPSGRASRTEQFF TRBJ2-1 TRBV7-3
CATSDTGGAGDTQYF TRBJ2-3 TRBV24-1
CASSFSGAVEYEQYF TRBJ2-7 TRBV6-5
CASSSGQGFGETQYF TRBJ2-5 TRBV5-1
CASSVVGRGGDEQYF TRBJ2-7 TRBV9
CASSEAAPGIYEQYF TRBJ2-7 TRBV6-1
CASSLDPPATVGYTF TRBJ1-2 TRBV11-3
CASSLEEGHTEAFF TRBJ1-1 TRBV5-4
CASSTDGTGFSNQPQHF TRBJ1-5 TRBV2
CASSVEYSYGYTF TRBJ1-2 TRBV9
CASSPQMDWANVLTF TRBJ2-6 TRBV2
CASAQGGGTDTQYF TRBJ2-3 TRBV19
CASSPGGRNSPLHF TRBJ1-6 TRBV28
CASSGTGGNQPQHF TRBJ1-5 TRBV19
CASSQSRGARTNEKLFF TRBJ1-4 TRBV3-1/TRBV3-2
CASSLDLSRDSNYEQYF TRBJ2-7 TRBV11-3
CASSLEQDGTEAFF TRBJ1-1 TRBV5-4
CASNSFSGANTGELFF TRBJ2-2 TRBV7-2
CSASLSGQQTEAFF TRBJ1-1 TRBV20-1
CASSVGPNSYEQYF TRBJ2-7 TRBV9
CASSVELGGLNTEAFF TRBJ1-1 TRBV9
CAWSTGGLNEQFF TRBJ2-1 TRBV30
CASSILDNSPLHF TRBJ1-6 TRBV28
CATRLTGGNQPQHF TRBJ1-5 TRBV2
CASSFHRGGNSPLHF TRBJ1-6 TRBV6-2/TRBV6-3
CASSLARDTEAFF TRBJ1-1 TRBV5-1
CAISDRGRRNTEAFF TRBJ1-1 TRBV10-3
CASDGLAGGSYEQYF TRBJ2-7 TRBV2
CASSFTGSVIGAYEQYF TRBJ2-7 TRBV28
CASSLGLATETQYF TRBJ2-5 TRBV7-2
CASTARGTTPEAFF TRBJ1-1 TRBV25-1
CASRLRTEQFF TRBJ2-1 TRBV19